This TCR beta chain was profiled in a study of T cell responses to AZD1222 COVID-19 vaccine listed by TCRdb under 2021. Turning to the overall study: A total of about 230 trial participants underwent TCR sequencing, of whom some 210 received two doses of AZD1222 and around 26 received two doses of the MenACWY control vaccine. Trial participants were enrolled into age subgroups of 18-55, 56-69 and 70-plus years, which contained about 150, 27 and 61 TCR-sequenced participants, respectively. General conclusions and limits of the study: Participants were mostly white British, with more females than males. The authors suggested clonal diversity may have been underestimated. Nearly half of unique spike-specific TCRs reportedly recognized epitopes outside regions mutated in the B.1.351 and B.1.1.7 variants. Conclusions about previously exposed vaccinees are limited because only five to seven AZD1222 recipients were SARS-CoV-2 seropositive at baseline. CD4 TCRs associated with the vaccine covered the entire spike protein, and the dominant responses were in regions 160-218 and 743-854. Spike-specific TCR breadth and depth rose significantly after two AZD1222 doses compared with day 0 and with MenACWY recipients. In the small 56-69-year group, the increase in depth fell short of significance, most likely because of low power. Because no samples from the day 14 peak response were available, repertoires could be characterized only after the peak T cell response.

Interpreted using the paper, the time point label stands for: about 28 days (+/-7) after the second vaccine dose. AZD1222 recipients given second doses at about 4 weeks or at about 12 weeks were pooled, since spike-specific TCR depth and breadth were not found to differ between the two schedules. The vaccinee samples were drawn from two UK trials, COV001 and COV002, one of which was a single-blind randomized controlled phase 2/3 trial testing AZD1222 (ChAdOx1 nCoV-19) in healthy adults. For TCRbeta chain sequencing, PBMC samples were collected from trial participants at day 0 and at day 28 after the second dose. CDR1 is given as MNHEY and CDR2 as SVGAGI, both from the germline V gene. Compared with germline, V lacks 6 bases and J lacks 5 bases; bases without a gene match: 5. Counted from cysteine to phenylalanine, this CDR3 has 13 amino acids. The sequence is cut down to CDR3 DNA, 39 bases in frame from base 1.

Of note for this clone: The target of this receptor is not known. The sample holds no much larger clone one base away, and base qualities are not on file.

The CDR3 regions of human TCRbeta chains were subjected to immunosequencing. The source study handled its data this way. TCRs in the repertoires were compared against a reference library of SARS-CoV-2-specific TCRs that had been generated with the MIRA antigen-specificity platform. Breadth was defined as the fraction of unique TCRs that were SARS-CoV-2-associated, and depth was defined as the fraction of total T cells that were SARS-CoV-2-associated. Using the MIRA data, every spike-specific TCR was mapped to the spike region that the TCR reacted to and assigned to either a CD4 or a CD8 class. Log10-transformed breadth and depth values were compared by one-way ANOVA with Sidak's multiple comparisons tests. TCRdb obtained this table from immuneACCESS and retained in-frame rearrangements with V and J assigned. These tables miss some clones; where compared with another copy, unresolved V genes account for less than half of the shortfall, and the remainder is unexplained. That table supplies the V and J calls and clone size; D and trimming were determined from the DNA. The sample yields 100,000 to 150,000 clones; around 83% were counted once. Jointly, the top ten make up under 3% of the sample.

This clonotype was sampled from an adult who received the AZD1222 COVID-19 vaccine. Sample: peripheral blood, taken 28 days after the second AZD1222 dose. The rearranged segments are TRBV6-5 and TRBJ1-1; 8 bases in the middle match TRBD1. The CDR3 amino acid sequence is: CASRNTGGTEAFF. DNA sequence: TGTGCCAGCAGAAATACAGGGGGGACTGAAGCTTTCTTT.